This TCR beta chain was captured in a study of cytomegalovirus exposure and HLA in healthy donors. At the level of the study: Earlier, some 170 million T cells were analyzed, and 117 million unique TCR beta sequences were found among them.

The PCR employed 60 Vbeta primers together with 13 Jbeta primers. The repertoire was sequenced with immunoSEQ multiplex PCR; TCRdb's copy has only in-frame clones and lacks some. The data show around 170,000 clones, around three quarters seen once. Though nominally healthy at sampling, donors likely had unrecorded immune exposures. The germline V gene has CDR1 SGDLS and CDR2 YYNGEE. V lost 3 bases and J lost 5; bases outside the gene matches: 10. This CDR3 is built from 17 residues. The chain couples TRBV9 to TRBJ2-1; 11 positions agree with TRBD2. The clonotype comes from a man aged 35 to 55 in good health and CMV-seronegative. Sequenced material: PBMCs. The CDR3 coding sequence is TGTGCCAGCAGCGAAAATAGCGGGAGGGCCGGGAACAATGAGCAGTTCTTC. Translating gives CASSENSGRAGNNEQFF.